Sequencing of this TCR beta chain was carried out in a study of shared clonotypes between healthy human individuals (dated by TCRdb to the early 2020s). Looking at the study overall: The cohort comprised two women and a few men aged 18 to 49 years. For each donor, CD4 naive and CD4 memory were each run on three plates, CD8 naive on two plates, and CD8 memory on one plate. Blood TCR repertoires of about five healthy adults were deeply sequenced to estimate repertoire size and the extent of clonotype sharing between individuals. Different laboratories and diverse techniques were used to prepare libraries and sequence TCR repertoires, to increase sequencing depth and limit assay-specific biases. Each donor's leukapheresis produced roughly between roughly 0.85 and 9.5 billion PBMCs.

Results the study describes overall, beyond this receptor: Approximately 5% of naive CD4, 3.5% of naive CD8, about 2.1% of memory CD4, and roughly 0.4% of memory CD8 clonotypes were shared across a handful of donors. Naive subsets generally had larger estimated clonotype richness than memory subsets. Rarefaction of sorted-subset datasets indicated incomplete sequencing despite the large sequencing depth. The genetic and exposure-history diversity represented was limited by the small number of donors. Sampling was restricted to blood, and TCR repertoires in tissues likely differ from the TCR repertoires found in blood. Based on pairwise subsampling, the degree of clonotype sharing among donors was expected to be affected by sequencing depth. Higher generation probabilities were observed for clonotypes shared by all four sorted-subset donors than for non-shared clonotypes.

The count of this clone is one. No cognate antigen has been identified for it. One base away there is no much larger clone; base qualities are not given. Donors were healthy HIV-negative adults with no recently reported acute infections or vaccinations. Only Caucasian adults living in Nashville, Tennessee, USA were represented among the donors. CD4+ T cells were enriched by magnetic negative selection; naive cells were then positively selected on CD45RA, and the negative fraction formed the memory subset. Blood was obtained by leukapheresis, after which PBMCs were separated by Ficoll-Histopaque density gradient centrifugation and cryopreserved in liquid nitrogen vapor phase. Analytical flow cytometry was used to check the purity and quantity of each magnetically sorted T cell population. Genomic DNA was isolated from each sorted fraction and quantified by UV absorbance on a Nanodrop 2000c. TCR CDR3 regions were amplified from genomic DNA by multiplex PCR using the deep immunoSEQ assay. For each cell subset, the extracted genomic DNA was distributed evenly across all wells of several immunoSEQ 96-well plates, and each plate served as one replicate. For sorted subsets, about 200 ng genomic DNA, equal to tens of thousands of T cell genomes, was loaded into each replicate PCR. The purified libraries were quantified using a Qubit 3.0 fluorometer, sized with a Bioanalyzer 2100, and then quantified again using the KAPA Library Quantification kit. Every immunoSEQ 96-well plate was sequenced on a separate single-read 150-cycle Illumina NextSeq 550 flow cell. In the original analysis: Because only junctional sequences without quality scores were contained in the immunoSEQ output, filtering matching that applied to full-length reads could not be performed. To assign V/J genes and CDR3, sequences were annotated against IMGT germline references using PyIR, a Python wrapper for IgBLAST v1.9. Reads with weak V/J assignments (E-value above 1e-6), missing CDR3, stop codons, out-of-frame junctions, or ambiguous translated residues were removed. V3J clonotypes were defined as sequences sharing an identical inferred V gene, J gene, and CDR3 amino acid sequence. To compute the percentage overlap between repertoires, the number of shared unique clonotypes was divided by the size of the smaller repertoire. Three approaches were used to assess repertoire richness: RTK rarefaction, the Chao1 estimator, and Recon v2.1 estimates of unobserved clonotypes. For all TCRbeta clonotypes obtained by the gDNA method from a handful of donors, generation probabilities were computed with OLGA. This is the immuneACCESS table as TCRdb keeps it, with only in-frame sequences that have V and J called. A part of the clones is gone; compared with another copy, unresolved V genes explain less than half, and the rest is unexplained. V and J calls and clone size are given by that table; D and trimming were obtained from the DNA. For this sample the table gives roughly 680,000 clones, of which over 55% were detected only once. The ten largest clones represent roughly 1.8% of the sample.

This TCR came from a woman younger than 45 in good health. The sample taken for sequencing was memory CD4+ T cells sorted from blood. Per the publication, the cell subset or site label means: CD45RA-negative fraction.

DNA sequence: TGCGCCACCAGACTGTACCGGGGAGTAGCCAAAAACATTCAGTACTTC. Its translation reads: CATRLYRGVAKNIQYF. Rearrangement joined TRBV10-1 to TRBJ2-4, with a weak D call of TRBD2 (5 bases match). Trimming removed 10 bases from V and 0 bases from J, leaving 19 bases between the germline ends. In the germline V gene (reference sequence), CDR1 corresponds to WNHNN and CDR2 to SYGVQD. The CDR3 numbers 16 residues from cysteine through phenylalanine. This entry keeps only the CDR3 DNA: 48 bases, framed from base 1.